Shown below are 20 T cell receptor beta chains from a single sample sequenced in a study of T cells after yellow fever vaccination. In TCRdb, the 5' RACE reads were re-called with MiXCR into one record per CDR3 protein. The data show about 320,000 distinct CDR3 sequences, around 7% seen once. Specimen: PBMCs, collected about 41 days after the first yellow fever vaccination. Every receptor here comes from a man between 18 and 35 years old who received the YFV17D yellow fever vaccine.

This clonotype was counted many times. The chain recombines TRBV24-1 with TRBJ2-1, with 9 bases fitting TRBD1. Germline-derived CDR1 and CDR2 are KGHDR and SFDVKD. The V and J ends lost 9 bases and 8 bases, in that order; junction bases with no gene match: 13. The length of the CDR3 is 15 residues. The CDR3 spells CATAPGQGVFHEQFF. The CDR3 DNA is TGTGCCACCGCCCCGGGACAGGGTGTTTTTCATGAGCAGTTCTTC.

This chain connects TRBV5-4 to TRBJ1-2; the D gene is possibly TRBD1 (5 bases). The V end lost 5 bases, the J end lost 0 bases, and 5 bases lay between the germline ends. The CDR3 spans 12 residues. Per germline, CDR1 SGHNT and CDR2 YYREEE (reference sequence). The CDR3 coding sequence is TGTGCCAGCAGGACAGCTAACTATGGCTACACCTTC. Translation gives CASRTANYGYTF.

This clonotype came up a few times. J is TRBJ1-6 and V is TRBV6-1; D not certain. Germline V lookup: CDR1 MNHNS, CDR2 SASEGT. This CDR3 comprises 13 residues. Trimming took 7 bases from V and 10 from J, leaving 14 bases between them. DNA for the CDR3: TGTGCCAGCACTGTCGGTTTTGGGTCACCCCTCCACTTT. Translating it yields CASTVGFGSPLHF.

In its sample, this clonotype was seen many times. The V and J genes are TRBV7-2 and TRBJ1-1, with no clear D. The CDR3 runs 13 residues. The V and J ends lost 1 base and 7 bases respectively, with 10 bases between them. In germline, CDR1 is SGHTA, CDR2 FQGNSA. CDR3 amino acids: CASSLDSGSEAFF. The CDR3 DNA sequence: TGTGCCAGCAGCTTAGACTCGGGCAGTGAAGCTTTCTTT.

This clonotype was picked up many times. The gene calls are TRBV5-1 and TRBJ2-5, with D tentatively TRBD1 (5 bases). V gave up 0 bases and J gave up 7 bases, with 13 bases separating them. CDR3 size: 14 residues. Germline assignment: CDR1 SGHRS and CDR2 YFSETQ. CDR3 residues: CASSLAVTERTQYF. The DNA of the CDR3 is TGCGCCAGCAGCTTGGCCGTGACAGAGAGGACCCAGTACTTC.

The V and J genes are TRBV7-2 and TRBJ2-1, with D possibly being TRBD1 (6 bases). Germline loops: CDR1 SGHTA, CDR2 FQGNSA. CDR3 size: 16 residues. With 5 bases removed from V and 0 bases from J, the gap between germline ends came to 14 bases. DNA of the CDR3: TGTGCCAGCAGCCCCTCAGGGGCTAGCTCCTACAATGAGCAGTTCTTC. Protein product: CASSPSGASSYNEQFF.

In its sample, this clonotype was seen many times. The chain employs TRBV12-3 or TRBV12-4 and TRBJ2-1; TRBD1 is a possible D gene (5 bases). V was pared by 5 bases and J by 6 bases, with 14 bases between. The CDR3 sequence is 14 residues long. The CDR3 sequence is CASSPNRGINEQFF. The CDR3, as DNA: TGTGCCAGCAGTCCAAATAGGGGCATCAATGAGCAGTTCTTC.

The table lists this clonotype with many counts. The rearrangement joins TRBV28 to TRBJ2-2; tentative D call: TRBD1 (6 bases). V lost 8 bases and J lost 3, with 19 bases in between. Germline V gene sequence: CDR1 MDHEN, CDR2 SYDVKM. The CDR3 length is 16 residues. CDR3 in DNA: TGTGCCAGCTTCTCCCCCGGGACAATTGACACCGGGGAGCTGTTTTTT. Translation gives CASFSPGTIDTGELFF. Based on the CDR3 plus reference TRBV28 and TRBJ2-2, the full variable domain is DVKVTQSSRYLVKRTGEKVFLECVQDMDHENMFWYRQDPGLGLRLIYFSYDVKMKEKGDIPEGYSVSREKKERFSLILESASTNQTSMYLCASFSPGTIDTGELFFGEGSRLTVL.

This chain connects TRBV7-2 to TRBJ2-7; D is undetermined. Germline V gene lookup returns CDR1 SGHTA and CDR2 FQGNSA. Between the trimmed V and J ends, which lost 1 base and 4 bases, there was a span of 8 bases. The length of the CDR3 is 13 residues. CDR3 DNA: TGTGCCAGCAGCTTAGTTGCAGGATACGAGCAGTACGTC. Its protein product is CASSLVAGYEQYV.

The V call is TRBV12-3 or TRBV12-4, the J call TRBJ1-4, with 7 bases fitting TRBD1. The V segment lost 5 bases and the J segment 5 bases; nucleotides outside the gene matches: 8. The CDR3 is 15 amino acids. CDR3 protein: CASSPRQGGNEKLFF. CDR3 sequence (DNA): TGTGCCAGCAGTCCTCGACAGGGAGGCAATGAAAAACTGTTTTTT.

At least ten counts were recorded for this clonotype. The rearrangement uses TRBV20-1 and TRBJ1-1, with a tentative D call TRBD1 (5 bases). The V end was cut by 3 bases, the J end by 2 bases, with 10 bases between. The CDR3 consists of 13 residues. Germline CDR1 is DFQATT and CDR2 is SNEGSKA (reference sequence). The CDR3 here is CSASRVINTEAFF. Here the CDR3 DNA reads TGCAGTGCTAGCAGGGTAATAAACACTGAAGCTTTCTTT.

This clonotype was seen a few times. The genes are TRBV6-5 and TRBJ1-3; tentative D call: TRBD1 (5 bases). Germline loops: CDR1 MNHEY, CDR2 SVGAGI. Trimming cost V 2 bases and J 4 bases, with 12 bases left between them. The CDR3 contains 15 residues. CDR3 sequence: CASSYDAGNGNTIYF. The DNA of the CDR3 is TGTGCCAGCAGTTACGACGCAGGGAACGGAAACACCATATATTTT.

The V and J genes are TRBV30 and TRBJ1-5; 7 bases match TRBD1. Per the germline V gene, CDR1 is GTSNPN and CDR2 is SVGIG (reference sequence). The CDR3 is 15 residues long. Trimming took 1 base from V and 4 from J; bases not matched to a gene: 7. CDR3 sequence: CAWSGQGVGNQPQHF. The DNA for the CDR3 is TGTGCCTGGAGTGGCCAGGGGGTCGGAAATCAGCCCCAGCATTTT.

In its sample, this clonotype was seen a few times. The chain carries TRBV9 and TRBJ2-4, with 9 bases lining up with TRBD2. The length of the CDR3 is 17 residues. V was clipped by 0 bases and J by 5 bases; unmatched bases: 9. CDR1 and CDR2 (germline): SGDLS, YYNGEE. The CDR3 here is CASSVAAGGPFQNIQYF. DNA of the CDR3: TGTGCCAGCAGCGTAGCGGCGGGGGGGCCCTTCCAAAACATTCAGTACTTC.

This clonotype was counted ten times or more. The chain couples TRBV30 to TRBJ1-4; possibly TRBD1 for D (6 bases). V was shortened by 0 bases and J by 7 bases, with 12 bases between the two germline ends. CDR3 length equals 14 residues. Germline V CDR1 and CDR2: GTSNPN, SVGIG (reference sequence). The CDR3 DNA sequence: TGTGCCTGGAGTGTCCAGGGGTCGGGTGAAAAACTGTTTTTT. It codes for CAWSVQGSGEKLFF. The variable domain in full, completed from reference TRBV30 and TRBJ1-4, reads SQTIHQWPATLVQPVGSPLSLECTVEGTSNPNLYWYRQAAGRGLQLLFYSVGIGQISSEVPQNLSASRPQDRQFILSSKKLLLSDSGFYLCAWSVQGSGEKLFFGSGTQLSVL.

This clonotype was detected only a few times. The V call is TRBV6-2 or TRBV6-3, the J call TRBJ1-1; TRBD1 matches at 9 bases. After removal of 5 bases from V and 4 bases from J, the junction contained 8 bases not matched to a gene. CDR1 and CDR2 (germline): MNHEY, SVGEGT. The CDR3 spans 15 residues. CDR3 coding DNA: TGTGCCAGCAGTATCCGGGACAGGGTCTTCACTGAAGCTTTCTTT. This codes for CASSIRDRVFTEAFF.

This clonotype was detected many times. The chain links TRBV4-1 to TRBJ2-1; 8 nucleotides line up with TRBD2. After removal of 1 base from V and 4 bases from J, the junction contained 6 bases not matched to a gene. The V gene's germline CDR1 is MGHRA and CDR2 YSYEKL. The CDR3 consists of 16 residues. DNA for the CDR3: TGCGCCAGCAGCCAAGTTAAGCGGGGGATTTACAATGAGCAGTTCTTC. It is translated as CASSQVKRGIYNEQFF.

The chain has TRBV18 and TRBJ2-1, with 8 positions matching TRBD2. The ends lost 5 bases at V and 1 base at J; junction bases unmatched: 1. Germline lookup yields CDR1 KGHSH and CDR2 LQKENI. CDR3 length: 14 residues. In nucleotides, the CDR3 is TGTGCCAGCTCAGTAGCGGGGTCCTACAATGAGCAGTTCTTC. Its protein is CASSVAGSYNEQFF.

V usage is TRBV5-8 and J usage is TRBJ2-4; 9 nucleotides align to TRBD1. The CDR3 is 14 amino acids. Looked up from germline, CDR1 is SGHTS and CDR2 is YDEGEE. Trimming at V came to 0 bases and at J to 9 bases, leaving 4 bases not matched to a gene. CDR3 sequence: CASSLDRGQGIQYF. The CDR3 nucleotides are TGTGCCAGCAGCTTGGACAGGGGGCAAGGCATTCAGTACTTC. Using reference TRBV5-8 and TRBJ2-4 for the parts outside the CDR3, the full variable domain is EAGVTQSPTHLIKTRGQQATLRCSPISGHTSVYWYQQALGLGLQFLLWYDEGEERNRGNFPPRFSGRQFPNYSSELNVNALELEDSALYLCASSLDRGQGIQYFGAGTRLSVL.

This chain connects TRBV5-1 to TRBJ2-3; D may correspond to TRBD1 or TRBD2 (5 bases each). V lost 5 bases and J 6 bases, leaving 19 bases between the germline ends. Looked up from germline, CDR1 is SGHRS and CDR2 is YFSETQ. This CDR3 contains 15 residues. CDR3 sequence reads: CASSLRETGLDTQYF. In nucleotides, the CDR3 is TGCGCCAGCAGTCTCAGGGAGACGGGGTTGGATACGCAGTATTTT.